A selection of T cell receptor beta chains follows, all from one sample in a study of shared clonotypes between healthy human individuals. Repertoires were generated with immunoSEQ multiplex PCR, while TCRdb's copy carries only in-frame clones and drops some. The sample contains roughly 1,000,000 clones, about 84% of which appear only once. The specimen sequenced was memory CD4+ T cells from PBMCs. These receptors came from a man in his late teens or twenties in good health. Some clones in this sample may be carry-over from other donors' samples. Each CDR3 is given with its conserved first and last residue. The D gene is left open where the match is weak. Size values are once, few and many counts, or a class for expanded clones, and some rows have none.

V gene: TRBV30
D gene: NA
clone size: NA
J gene: TRBJ2-7
CDR3 DNA: TGTGCCTGGAGCCCGGGACTGGGGATCTCCGAGCAGTACTTC
CDR3 protein: CAWSPGLGISEQYF

V gene: TRBV29-1
D gene: NA
clone size: once
J gene: TRBJ2-3
CDR3 DNA: TGCAGCGTCGAGCCGACTAGTGCAGATACGCAGTATTTT
CDR3 protein: CSVEPTSADTQYF

V gene: TRBV9
D gene: NA
clone size: NA
J gene: TRBJ2-7
CDR3 DNA: TGTGCCAGCAGCGCCGACGTTTTGGGCTACGAGCAGTACTTC
CDR3 protein: CASSADVLGYEQYF

V gene: TRBV6-6
D gene: TRBD2
clone size: NA
J gene: TRBJ2-1
CDR3 DNA: TGTGCCAGCAGTGGGACTAGCATCGGGGTGGAGCAGTTCTTC
CDR3 protein: CASSGTSIGVEQFF

V gene: TRBV2
D gene: NA
clone size: NA
J gene: TRBJ2-5
CDR3 DNA: TGTGCCAGCATAGCCCAGGGTCAGGAGACCCAGTACTTC
CDR3 protein: CASIAQGQETQYF

V gene: TRBV7-2
D gene: NA
clone size: NA
J gene: TRBJ2-7
CDR3 DNA: TGTGCCAGCAGCCCCGCAAGAATCCCCTACGAGCAGTACTTC
CDR3 protein: CASSPARIPYEQYF

V gene: TRBV5-1
D gene: TRBD1
clone size: NA
J gene: TRBJ2-3
CDR3 DNA: TGCGCCAGCAGCTGGGACAGCCCGAGCACAGATACGCAGTATTTT
CDR3 protein: CASSWDSPSTDTQYF

V gene: TRBV5-1
D gene: NA
clone size: NA
J gene: TRBJ2-5
CDR3 DNA: TGCGCCAGCAGCTTGGGGGCAGGGCTTCGGCAAGAGACCCAGTACTTC
CDR3 protein: CASSLGAGLRQETQYF

V gene: TRBV5-1
D gene: NA
clone size: NA
J gene: TRBJ1-3
CDR3 DNA: TGCGCCAGCAGCCCCGGGACGGGCGGAAACACCATATATTTT
CDR3 protein: CASSPGTGGNTIYF

V gene: TRBV27
D gene: TRBD2
clone size: NA
J gene: TRBJ2-1
CDR3 DNA: TGTGCCAGCAGTTCCTCGGGTGATACGCGGGGGGATGAGCAGTTCTTC
CDR3 protein: CASSSSGDTRGDEQFF

V gene: TRBV19
D gene: NA
clone size: NA
J gene: TRBJ1-1
CDR3 DNA: TGTGCCAGTAGTATTTCACAGCTCCTCGGCACTGAAGCTTTCTTT
CDR3 protein: CASSISQLLGTEAFF

V gene: TRBV7-3
D gene: NA
clone size: NA
J gene: TRBJ2-5
CDR3 DNA: TGTGCCAGCAGCCCCCGGGGCCCGGAGACCCAGTACTTC
CDR3 protein: CASSPRGPETQYF

V gene: TRBV6-1
D gene: TRBD1
clone size: NA
J gene: TRBJ1-1
CDR3 DNA: TGTGCCAGCAGTACCCAGGGGGTTCTTGGGACTGAAGCTTTCTTT
CDR3 protein: CASSTQGVLGTEAFF

V gene: TRBV28
D gene: NA
clone size: NA
J gene: TRBJ1-5
CDR3 DNA: TGTGCCAGCAGTTTATTAACACCTTCGAGCAATCAGCCCCAGCATTTT
CDR3 protein: CASSLLTPSSNQPQHF

V gene: TRBV9
D gene: TRBD1
clone size: NA
J gene: TRBJ1-3
CDR3 DNA: TGTGCCAGCAGCAGATGGACAGGGGCGCCTGGAAACACCATATATTTT
CDR3 protein: CASSRWTGAPGNTIYF

V gene: TRBV25-1
D gene: NA
clone size: NA
J gene: TRBJ2-7
CDR3 DNA: TGTGCCAGCAGCCCCGACGCCCGAAGCTACGAGCAGTACTTC
CDR3 protein: CASSPDARSYEQYF